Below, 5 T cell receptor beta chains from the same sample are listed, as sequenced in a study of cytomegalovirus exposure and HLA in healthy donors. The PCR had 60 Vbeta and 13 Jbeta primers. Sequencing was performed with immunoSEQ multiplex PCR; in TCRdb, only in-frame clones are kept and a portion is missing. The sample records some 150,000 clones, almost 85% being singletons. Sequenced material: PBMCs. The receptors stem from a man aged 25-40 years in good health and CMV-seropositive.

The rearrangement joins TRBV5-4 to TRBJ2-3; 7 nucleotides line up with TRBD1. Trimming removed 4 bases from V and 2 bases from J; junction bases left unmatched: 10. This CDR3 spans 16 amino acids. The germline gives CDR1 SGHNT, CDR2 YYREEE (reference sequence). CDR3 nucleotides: TGTGCCAGCAGCCTGGAATCCGGGACAGTCACAGATACGCAGTATTTT. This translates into CASSLESGTVTDTQYF.

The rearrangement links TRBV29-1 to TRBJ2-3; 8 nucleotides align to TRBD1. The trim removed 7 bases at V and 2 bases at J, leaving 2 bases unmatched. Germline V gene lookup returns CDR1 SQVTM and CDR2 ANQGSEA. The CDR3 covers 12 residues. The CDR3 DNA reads TGCAGCGGGACAGGGAACACAGATACGCAGTATTTT. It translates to CSGTGNTDTQYF.

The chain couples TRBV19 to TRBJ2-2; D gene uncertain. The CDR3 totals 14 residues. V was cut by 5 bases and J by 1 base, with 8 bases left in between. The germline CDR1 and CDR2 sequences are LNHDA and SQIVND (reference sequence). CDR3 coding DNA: TGTGCCAGTAGTGTGAGGCTGAACACCGGGGAGCTGTTTTTT. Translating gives CASSVRLNTGELFF.

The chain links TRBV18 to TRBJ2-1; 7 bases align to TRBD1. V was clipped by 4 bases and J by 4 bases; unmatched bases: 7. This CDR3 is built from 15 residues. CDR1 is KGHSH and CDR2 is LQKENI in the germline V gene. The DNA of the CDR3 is TGTGCCAGCTCACAGTCCGGGACAGATTACAATGAGCAGTTCTTC. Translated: CASSQSGTDYNEQFF.

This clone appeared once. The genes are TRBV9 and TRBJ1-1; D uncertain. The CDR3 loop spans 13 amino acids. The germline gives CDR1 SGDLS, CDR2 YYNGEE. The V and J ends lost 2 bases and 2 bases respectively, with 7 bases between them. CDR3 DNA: TGTGCCAGCAGCGTTAGAGGCAACACTGAAGCTTTCTTT. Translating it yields CASSVRGNTEAFF.